This is a list of T cell receptor beta chains from one sample in a study of long-term antiretroviral therapy in people with HIV. Profiled with immunoSEQ multiplex PCR; TCRdb holds only in-frame clones, not every one. The repertoire has approximately 20,000 clones, roughly 89% of them found once; the top ten carry 4.1%. This sample comprised unsorted PBMCs, obtained 2.1 years after starting antiretroviral therapy. These receptors all come from a man aged 18 to 29 with HIV. CDR3s leave out the opening cysteine and the closing phenylalanine or tryptophan. D genes are given only for firm matches. Size is stated for part of the rows, as once, few or many counts, or as a class when the clone is expanded.

J gene: TRBJ2-7
V gene: TRBV4-1
clone size: -
CDR3 length: 12
D gene: -
CDR3 protein: ASSPPTGSYEQY

J gene: TRBJ1-4
V gene: TRBV29-1
clone size: once
CDR3 length: 12
D gene: -
CDR3 protein: SVVGDATNEKLF

J gene: TRBJ2-3
V gene: TRBV7-9
clone size: once
CDR3 length: 15
D gene: TRBD1
CDR3 protein: ASSSARQGTGTDTQY

J gene: TRBJ1-2
V gene: TRBV5-1
clone size: once
CDR3 length: 10
D gene: -
CDR3 protein: ASSSRGYGYT

J gene: TRBJ2-2
V gene: TRBV6-5
clone size: -
CDR3 length: 12
D gene: TRBD2
CDR3 protein: ASGTGGNTGELF

J gene: TRBJ1-3
V gene: TRBV13
clone size: once
CDR3 length: 14
D gene: TRBD1
CDR3 protein: ASSSQTGVIGNTIY

J gene: TRBJ2-3
V gene: TRBV7-8
clone size: -
CDR3 length: 15
D gene: -
CDR3 protein: ASSFPHMGEGADTQY

J gene: TRBJ2-1
V gene: TRBV14
clone size: -
CDR3 length: 18
D gene: TRBD2
CDR3 protein: ASSQDPGLAEKGSYNEQF

J gene: TRBJ1-1
V gene: TRBV2
clone size: -
CDR3 length: 13
D gene: -
CDR3 protein: ASAQESHGNTEAF

J gene: TRBJ2-7
V gene: TRBV30
clone size: -
CDR3 length: 10
D gene: -
CDR3 protein: AWIRGGYEQY

J gene: TRBJ2-7
V gene: TRBV9
clone size: few
CDR3 length: 14
D gene: -
CDR3 protein: ASSLGVGADGSEQY

J gene: TRBJ1-2
V gene: TRBV5-6
clone size: once
CDR3 length: 11
D gene: -
CDR3 protein: ASSLGGAYGYT

J gene: TRBJ2-7
V gene: TRBV4-3
clone size: -
CDR3 length: 13
D gene: -
CDR3 protein: ASSQDYGANYEQY

J gene: TRBJ2-7
V gene: TRBV13
clone size: -
CDR3 length: 15
D gene: -
CDR3 protein: ASSLGAGGDSDYEQY

J gene: TRBJ2-3
V gene: TRBV7-2
clone size: -
CDR3 length: 11
D gene: -
CDR3 protein: ASSPPGTDTQY

J gene: TRBJ1-1
V gene: TRBV6-5
clone size: -
CDR3 length: 14
D gene: -
CDR3 protein: ASSYRKRQLPTEAF

J gene: TRBJ1-3
V gene: TRBV13
clone size: -
CDR3 length: 12
D gene: TRBD1
CDR3 protein: ASSLRGPGNTIY

J gene: TRBJ1-2
V gene: TRBV6-5
clone size: -
CDR3 length: 10
D gene: -
CDR3 protein: TTGRVGYGYT

J gene: TRBJ2-1
V gene: TRBV11-2
clone size: -
CDR3 length: 13
D gene: -
CDR3 protein: ASSLEFGGLNEQF

J gene: TRBJ2-1
V gene: TRBV7-9
clone size: -
CDR3 length: 15
D gene: TRBD2
CDR3 protein: ASSSRSGTSGHNEQF

J gene: TRBJ1-4
V gene: TRBV5-1
clone size: -
CDR3 length: 12
D gene: TRBD1
CDR3 protein: ASSSRTGEEKLF

J gene: TRBJ1-1
V gene: TRBV10-3
clone size: -
CDR3 length: 12
D gene: -
CDR3 protein: AITKGTPGTEAF

J gene: TRBJ2-1
V gene: TRBV7-3
clone size: -
CDR3 length: 14
D gene: TRBD2
CDR3 protein: ASSSLAASSYNEQF

J gene: TRBJ1-3
V gene: TRBV7-9
clone size: few
CDR3 length: 12
D gene: -
CDR3 protein: ASSSPDRGNTIY

J gene: TRBJ1-5
V gene: TRBV7-2
clone size: -
CDR3 length: 11
D gene: -
CDR3 protein: ASSLVSGEPQH

J gene: TRBJ1-2
V gene: TRBV7-2
clone size: -
CDR3 length: 15
D gene: TRBD1
CDR3 protein: ASSPREDRGESYGYT

J gene: TRBJ1-2
V gene: TRBV9
clone size: -
CDR3 length: 14
D gene: -
CDR3 protein: ASSVSSRGSNYGYT

J gene: TRBJ2-7
V gene: TRBV27
clone size: -
CDR3 length: 8
D gene: -
CDR3 protein: ACTPRGQY

J gene: TRBJ2-7
V gene: TRBV6-6
clone size: few
CDR3 length: 14
D gene: TRBD1
CDR3 protein: ASSFPRQGVTYEQY

J gene: TRBJ2-3
V gene: TRBV6-5
clone size: -
CDR3 length: 13
D gene: -
CDR3 protein: ASRHTPSTQDTQY

J gene: TRBJ1-2
V gene: TRBV18
clone size: once
CDR3 length: 11
D gene: -
CDR3 protein: ASSQTISEGYT

J gene: TRBJ2-5
V gene: TRBV6-5
clone size: -
CDR3 length: 12
D gene: -
CDR3 protein: ASNPSGGEETQY

J gene: TRBJ2-7
V gene: TRBV27
clone size: -
CDR3 length: 13
D gene: -
CDR3 protein: ASSPSPSEGYEQY